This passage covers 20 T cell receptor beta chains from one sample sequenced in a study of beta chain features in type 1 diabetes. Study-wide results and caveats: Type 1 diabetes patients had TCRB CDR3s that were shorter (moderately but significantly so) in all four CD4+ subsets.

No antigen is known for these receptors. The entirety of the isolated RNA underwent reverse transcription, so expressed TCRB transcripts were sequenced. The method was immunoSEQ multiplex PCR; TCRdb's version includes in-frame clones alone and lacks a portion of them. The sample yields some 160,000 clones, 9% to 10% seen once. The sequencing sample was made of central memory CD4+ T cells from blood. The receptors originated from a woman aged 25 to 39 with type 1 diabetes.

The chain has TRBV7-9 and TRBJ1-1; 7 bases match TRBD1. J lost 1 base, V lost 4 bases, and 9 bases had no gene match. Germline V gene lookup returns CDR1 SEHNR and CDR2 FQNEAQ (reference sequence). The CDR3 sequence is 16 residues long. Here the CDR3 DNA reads TGTGCCAGCAGCTACACTTTGGGACAGAGGAACACTGAAGCTTTCTTT. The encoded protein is CASSYTLGQRNTEAFF.

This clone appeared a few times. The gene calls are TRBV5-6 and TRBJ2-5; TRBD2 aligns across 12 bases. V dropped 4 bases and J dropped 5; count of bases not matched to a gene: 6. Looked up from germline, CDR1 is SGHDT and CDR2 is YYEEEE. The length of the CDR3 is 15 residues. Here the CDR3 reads CASSRTSGTGETQYF. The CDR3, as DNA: TGTGCCAGCAGCAGGACTAGCGGGACGGGTGAGACCCAGTACTTC.

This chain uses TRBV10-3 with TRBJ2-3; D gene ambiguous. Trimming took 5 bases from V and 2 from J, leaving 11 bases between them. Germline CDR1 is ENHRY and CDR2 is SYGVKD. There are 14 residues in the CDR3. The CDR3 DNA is TGTGCCATCAGTCGTGGTTCCTACACAGATACGCAGTATTTT. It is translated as CAISRGSYTDTQYF.

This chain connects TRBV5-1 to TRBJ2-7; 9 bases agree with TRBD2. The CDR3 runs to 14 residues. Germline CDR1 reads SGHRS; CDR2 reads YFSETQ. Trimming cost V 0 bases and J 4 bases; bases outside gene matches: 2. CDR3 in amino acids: CASSLGLAEYEQYF. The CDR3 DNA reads TGCGCCAGCAGCTTGGGACTAGCGGAATACGAGCAGTACTTC.

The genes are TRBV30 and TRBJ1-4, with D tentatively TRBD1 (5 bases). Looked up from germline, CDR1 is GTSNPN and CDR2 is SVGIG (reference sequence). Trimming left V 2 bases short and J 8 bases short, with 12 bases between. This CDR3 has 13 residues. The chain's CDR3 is CAWSWQGGEKLFF. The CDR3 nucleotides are TGTGCCTGGAGTTGGCAGGGAGGCGAAAAACTGTTTTTT.

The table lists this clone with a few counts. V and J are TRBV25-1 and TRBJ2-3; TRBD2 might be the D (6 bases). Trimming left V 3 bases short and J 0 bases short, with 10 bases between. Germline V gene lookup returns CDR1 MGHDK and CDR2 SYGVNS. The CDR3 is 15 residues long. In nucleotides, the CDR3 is TGTGCCAGCAGTGATTTTGGGGGGAGCACAGATACGCAGTATTTT. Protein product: CASSDFGGSTDTQYF.

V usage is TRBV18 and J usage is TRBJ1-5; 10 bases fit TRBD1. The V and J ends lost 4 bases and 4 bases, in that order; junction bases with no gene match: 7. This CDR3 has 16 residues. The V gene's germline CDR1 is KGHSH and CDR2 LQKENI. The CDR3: CASSQGQGGTNQPQHF. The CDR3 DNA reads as TGTGCCAGCTCACAAGGACAGGGGGGAACTAATCAGCCCCAGCATTTT.

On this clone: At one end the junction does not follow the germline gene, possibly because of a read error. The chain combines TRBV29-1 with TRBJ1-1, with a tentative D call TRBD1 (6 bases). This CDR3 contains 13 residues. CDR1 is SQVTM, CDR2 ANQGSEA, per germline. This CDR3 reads CSAEQGRYTEAFF. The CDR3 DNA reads TGCAGCGCTGAACAGGGAAGGTACACTGAAGCTTTCTTT.

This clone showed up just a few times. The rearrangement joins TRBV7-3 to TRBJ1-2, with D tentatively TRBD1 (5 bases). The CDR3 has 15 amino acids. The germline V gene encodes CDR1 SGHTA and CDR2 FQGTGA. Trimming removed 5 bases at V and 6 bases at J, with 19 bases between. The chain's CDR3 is CASSGGTQVGDGYTF. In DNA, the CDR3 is TGTGCCAGCAGCGGAGGGACCCAGGTTGGGGATGGCTACACCTTC.

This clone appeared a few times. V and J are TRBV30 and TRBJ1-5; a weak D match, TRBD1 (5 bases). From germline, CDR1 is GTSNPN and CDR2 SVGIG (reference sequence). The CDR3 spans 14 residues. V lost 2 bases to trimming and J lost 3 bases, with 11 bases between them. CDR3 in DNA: TGTGCCTGGAGTTCAGGGTTGACCAATCAGCCCCAGCATTTT. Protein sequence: CAWSSGLTNQPQHF.

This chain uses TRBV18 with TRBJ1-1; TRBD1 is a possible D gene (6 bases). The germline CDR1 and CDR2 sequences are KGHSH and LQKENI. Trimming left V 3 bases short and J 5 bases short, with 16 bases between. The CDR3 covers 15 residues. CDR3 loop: CASSPEAGAQTEAFF. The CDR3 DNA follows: TGTGCCAGCTCACCTGAGGCGGGGGCGCAAACTGAAGCTTTCTTT.

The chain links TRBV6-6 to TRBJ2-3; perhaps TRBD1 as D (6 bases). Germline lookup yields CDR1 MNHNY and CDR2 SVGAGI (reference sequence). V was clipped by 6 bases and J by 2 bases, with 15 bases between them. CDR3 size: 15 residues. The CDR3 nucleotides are TGTGCCAGCAGCGGTGGACAGTATATCACAGATACGCAGTATTTT. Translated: CASSGGQYITDTQYF.

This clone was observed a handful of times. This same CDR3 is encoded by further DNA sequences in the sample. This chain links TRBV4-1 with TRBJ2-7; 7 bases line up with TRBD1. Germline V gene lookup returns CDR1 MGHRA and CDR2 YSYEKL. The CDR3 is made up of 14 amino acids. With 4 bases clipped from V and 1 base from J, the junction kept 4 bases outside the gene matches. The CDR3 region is CASSRQTGSYEQYF. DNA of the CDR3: TGCGCCAGCAGCCGGCAGACAGGGTCCTACGAGCAGTACTTC.

As DNA, the CDR3 is TGTGCCAGCAGCTTAGCTGGACCGGAGGCTGGAAACACCATATATTTT. Encoded protein: CASSLAGPEAGNTIYF. The genes are TRBV11-2 and TRBJ1-3, with D unresolved. The germline V and J ends were trimmed by 1 base and 2 bases, with 12 bases remaining between them. The germline V gene encodes CDR1 SGHAT and CDR2 FQNNGV. The CDR3 contains 16 residues. Variable domain in full (rest from reference TRBV11-2 and TRBJ1-3): EAGVAQSPRYKIIEKRQSVAFWCNPISGHATLYWYQQILGQGPKLLIQFQNNGVVDDSQLPKDRFSAERLKGVDSTLKIQPAKLEDSAVYLCASSLAGPEAGNTIYFGEGSWLTVV.

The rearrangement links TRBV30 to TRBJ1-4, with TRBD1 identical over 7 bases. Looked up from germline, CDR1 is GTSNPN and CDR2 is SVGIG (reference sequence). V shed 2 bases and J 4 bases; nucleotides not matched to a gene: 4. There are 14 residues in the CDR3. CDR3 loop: CAWSPGTVNEKLFF. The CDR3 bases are TGTGCCTGGAGTCCCGGGACAGTTAATGAAAAACTGTTTTTT.

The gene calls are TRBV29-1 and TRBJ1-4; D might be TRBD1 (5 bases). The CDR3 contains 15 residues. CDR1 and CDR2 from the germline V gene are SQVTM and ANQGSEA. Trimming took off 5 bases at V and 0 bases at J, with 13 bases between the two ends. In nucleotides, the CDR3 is TGCAGCGTTATACTGCCGACAGCAACTAATGAAAAACTGTTTTTT. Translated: CSVILPTATNEKLFF.

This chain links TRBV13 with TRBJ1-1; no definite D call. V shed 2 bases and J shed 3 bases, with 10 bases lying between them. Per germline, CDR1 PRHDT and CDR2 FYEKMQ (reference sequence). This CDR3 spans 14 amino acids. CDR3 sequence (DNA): TGTGCCAGCAGCTTAAAGGCTCGGGACACTGAAGCTTTCTTT. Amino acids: CASSLKARDTEAFF.

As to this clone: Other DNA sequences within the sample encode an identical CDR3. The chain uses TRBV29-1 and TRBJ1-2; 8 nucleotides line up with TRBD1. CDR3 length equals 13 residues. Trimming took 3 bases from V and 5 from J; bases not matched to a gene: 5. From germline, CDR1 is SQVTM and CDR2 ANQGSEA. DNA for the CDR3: TGCAGCGTTGACAGGGGGCGTCGTTATGGCTACACCTTC. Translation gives CSVDRGRRYGYTF.

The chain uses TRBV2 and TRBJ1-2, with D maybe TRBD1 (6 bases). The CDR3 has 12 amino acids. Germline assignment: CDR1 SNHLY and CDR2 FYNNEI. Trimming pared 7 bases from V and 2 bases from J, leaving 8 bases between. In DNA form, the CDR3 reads TGTGCCAGCACCAGGGGAAACTATGGCTACACCTTC. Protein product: CASTRGNYGYTF.

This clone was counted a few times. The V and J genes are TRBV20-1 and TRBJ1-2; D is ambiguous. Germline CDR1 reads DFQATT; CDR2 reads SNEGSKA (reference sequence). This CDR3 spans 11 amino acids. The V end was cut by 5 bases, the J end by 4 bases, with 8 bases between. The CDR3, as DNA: TGCAGTGCTTATGAGGGCTATGGCTACACCTTC. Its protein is CSAYEGYGYTF.